Included here is one TCR beta chain sequence, with context. Its antigen target is currently unknown. No per-base quality is available; no much larger clone lies one base away. These data are taken from a study of radiation and T cells in renal cell carcinoma (dated by TCRdb to the early 2020s). Regarding the study in general: The samples were obtained from a clinical trial, where primary renal cell carcinomas were treated with 15 Gy stereotactic body radiation therapy and then removed by nephrectomy 4 weeks afterward. In total, 50 to 55 samples underwent TCR beta sequencing: about 25 tumors plus 27 peripheral blood samples. In the 53 samples combined, around 3.9 million unique CDR3 nucleotide sequences were found, encoding about 3 million unique CDR3 amino acid sequences. Overall results and qualifications from the work: Effects of radiation dose or scheduling on the TCR repertoire could not be addressed with the single-armed trial design. An increase in top tumor clonotypes in blood was observed from baseline to 2 weeks post-radiation, followed by contraction by 4 weeks, which was taken to suggest transient expansion of tumor-resident clones. No pretreatment tumor biopsies were available, so the baseline intratumoral presence of clonotypes could not be determined. Changes in the blood repertoire were not tracked past 4 weeks after treatment.

The immunoSEQ kit was used, according to the manufacturer's recommendations, to generate TCR beta libraries from genomic DNA. To prepare the libraries, a first multiplex PCR with proprietary primers was run, followed by a second PCR that added unique barcodes, and a bead cleanup was done after each round. Each sample batch included a kit-provided positive control reaction and a negative control reaction. The final libraries were assessed on an Agilent 4200 TapeStation D1000 ScreenTape, pooled by volume, and quantified by qPCR. An Illumina NextSeq500 fitted with a MidOutput 150-cycle cartridge performed the sequencing, running 156 Read1 cycles and 15 Index1 cycles with the kit's custom primers. The pooled library was loaded at 0.9 to 1 pM with a roughly 22% PhiX control spike-in. Regarding the original processing steps: Vendor-processed data were analyzed in R, and a clonotype was defined as all T cells sharing the same CDR3 nucleotide sequence. In the clone abundance analyses, frequencies in each sample were normalized to that sample's 10,000 most abundant clones. Before analysis, public T cell clones were removed, and these numbered fewer than six per sample on average. Tumor-enriched clonotypes and baseline blood-enriched clonotypes were defined as those with an abundance difference of at least 32-fold between compartments. A beta-binomial differential abundance model was used to identify clonotypes that expanded or contracted between blood time points. The Baroni-Urbani and Buser coefficient was used to measure tumor-blood repertoire similarity, and groups were compared with two-tailed Wilcoxon tests in R. TCRdb mirrors the immuneACCESS table, restricted to in-frame sequences. Some clones are absent from its copies; in checked studies, under half trace to an unresolved V gene, and the reason for the others is unknown. That table gives V, J and clone size, and the DNA gave D and trimming. The sample table shows some 120,000 clones, and over 75% are seen once. 1.9% of the sample belongs to the ten largest clones.

The intended sense of this specimen's time point label: blood 2 weeks post-SBRT. The sample's treatment or condition label is to be understood as: 15 Gy SBRT to primary tumor, nephrectomy 4 weeks later. To track tumor-enriched clonotypes, serial peripheral blood was sampled from radiation-treated patients at baseline and at 2 weeks and 4 weeks after SBRT. Every patient had renal cell carcinoma of clear cell pathology. The QIAamp DNA Blood Mini Kit (Qiagen) was used to prepare genomic DNA for TCR sequencing. The analyses included just those samples that passed every quality control check. Reading from cysteine to phenylalanine, the CDR3 counts 10 amino acids. Of the read, only the CDR3 DNA is kept; its 30 bases are in frame from base 1. The germline V gene yields SGHTA for CDR1 and FQGNSA for CDR2. V is reduced by 9 bases and J by 10 bases, leaving a spacing of 10 bases between them.

Sequences were derived from blood, sampled from a patient whose treatment included radiotherapy and nephrectomy. The sequence was collected from a woman aged 55-69 years with renal cell carcinoma. The chain joins TRBV7-2 to TRBJ2-1, with the D gene call left open. At the DNA level, the sequence is TGTGCCAGTCCCTCCGGGGAGCAGTTCTTC. Its translation reads: CASPSGEQFF.